Presented here are 31 T cell receptor beta chains from one specimen sequenced in a study of blood T cell repertoires in COVID-19. The assay was immunoSEQ multiplex PCR, and TCRdb's table has in-frame clones only and misses some. The sample comprises some 350,000 clones, over 80% of which are singletons, and less than 6.5% rests with the top ten. Sequenced: PBMCs or T cells enriched from blood (not recorded which). These receptors were obtained from a man younger than 45 who had recovered from COVID-19.

The chain joins TRBV28 to TRBJ2-2; D not certain. Trimming left V 10 bases short and J 3 bases short, with 9 bases between. This CDR3 contains 12 residues. Germline loops: CDR1 MDHEN, CDR2 SYDVKM. The CDR3 reads CATKGDTGELFF. The DNA for the CDR3 is TGTGCCACAAAAGGAGACACCGGGGAGCTGTTTTTT.

For the CDR3, the DNA is TGCGCCAGCAGAGTCGCAGGGGGGAAAAGCAATGAGCAGTTCTTC. Amino acid sequence: CASRVAGGKSNEQFF. J is TRBJ2-1 and V is TRBV5-1, with D perhaps matching TRBD1 (7 bases). V lost 5 bases and J 6 bases, leaving 18 bases between the germline ends. The CDR3 contains 15 residues. Per the germline V gene, CDR1 is SGHRS and CDR2 is YFSETQ. The full variable domain, with the rest looked up from reference TRBV5-1 and TRBJ2-1, is KAGVTQTPRYLIKTRGQQVTLSCSPISGHRSVSWYQQTPGQGLQFLFEYFSETQRNKGNFPGRFSGRQFSNSRSEMNVSTLELGDSALYLCASRVAGGKSNEQFFGPGTRLTVL.

The V gene is TRBV11-2, the J gene TRBJ2-5; a weak D match, TRBD2 (6 bases). The V end lost 5 bases, the J end lost 4 bases, and 11 bases lay between the germline ends. CDR3 length: 13 amino acids. Germline CDR1 reads SGHAT; CDR2 reads FQNNGV. CDR3 loop: CASSKAGRETQYF. Here the CDR3 DNA reads TGTGCCAGCAGCAAAGCGGGTAGAGAGACCCAGTACTTC.

The chain couples TRBV7-9 to TRBJ2-1; tentative D call: TRBD2 (5 bases). Deletions cut 3 bases from V and 0 bases from J, with 9 bases between. The CDR3 loop spans 15 amino acids. Germline V gene lookup returns CDR1 SEHNR and CDR2 FQNEAQ (reference sequence). The CDR3 protein is CASSFKGSSYNEQFF. Here the CDR3 DNA reads TGTGCCAGCAGCTTCAAAGGGAGCTCCTACAATGAGCAGTTCTTC.

The chain combines TRBV27 with TRBJ1-6; 7 nucleotides match TRBD1. The junction had 8 bases not matched to a gene; V was cut back by 6 bases and J by 6 bases. This CDR3 spans 15 amino acids. Germline lookup yields CDR1 MNHEY and CDR2 SMNVEV (reference sequence). The DNA of the CDR3 is TGTGCCAGCAGCCTGGGGACAGCGTCTAATTCACCCCTCCACTTT. Its translation is CASSLGTASNSPLHF.

The CDR3 region is CASTIGGAHYEQFF. The CDR3 DNA is TGTGCCAGCACCATCGGGGGGGCGCACTATGAGCAGTTCTTC. The genes are TRBV28 and TRBJ2-1, with TRBD2 matching over 8 bases. Unmatched junction bases numbered 10, after V lost 7 bases and J lost 8 bases. Germline V gives CDR1 MDHEN, CDR2 SYDVKM. The CDR3 loop spans 14 amino acids.

This chain uses TRBV5-4 with TRBJ2-1, with D perhaps TRBD2 (5 bases). The CDR3 has 14 amino acids. V lost 4 bases and J 5 bases, leaving 13 bases between the germline ends. Germline CDR1 and CDR2: SGHNT and YYREEE (reference sequence). DNA of the CDR3: TGTGCCAGCAGCCCACCGGGGTACCACAATGAGCAGTTCTTC. Protein: CASSPPGYHNEQFF. The full variable domain, in which reference TRBV5-4 and TRBJ2-1 provide the parts outside the CDR3, is ETGVTQSPTHLIKTRGQQVTLRCSSQSGHNTVSWYQQALGQGPQFIFQYYREEENGRGNFPPRFSGLQFPNYSSELNVNALELDDSALYLCASSPPGYHNEQFFGPGTRLTVL.

The J gene is TRBJ2-1, the V gene TRBV27, with no clear D. The CDR3 length is 14 residues. In germline, CDR1 is MNHEY, CDR2 SMNVEV (reference sequence). V was cut by 4 bases and J by 0 bases, with 7 bases left in between. CDR3 sequence (DNA): TGTGCCAGCAGTTCACCCGGCTCCTACAATGAGCAGTTCTTC. This sequence encodes CASSSPGSYNEQFF.

This clone was detected only once. The DNA of the CDR3 is TGTGCCAGCAGCTTAGAGGGGTTTCCGTCTGGAAACACCATATATTTT. It codes for CASSLEGFPSGNTIYF. The rearrangement joins TRBV7-8 to TRBJ1-3, with D possibly being TRBD1 (5 bases). Germline CDR1 and CDR2: SGHVS and FQNEAQ. The V gene lost 1 base and the J gene lost 1 base, with 11 bases spanning the gap. This CDR3 contains 16 residues.

V gene TRBV5-8 combines with J gene TRBJ1-2; maybe TRBD1 (5 bases). Trimming cost V 2 bases and J 4 bases, with 12 bases left between them. CDR1 SGHTS and CDR2 YDEGEE come from the germline V gene. This CDR3 is 14 amino acids long. In nucleotides, the CDR3 is TGTGCCAGCAGCTTTCCGGGACTGATCTATGGCTACACCTTC. The encoded protein is CASSFPGLIYGYTF.

This chain links TRBV11-2 with TRBJ2-2, with 9 bases identical to TRBD2. This CDR3 is built from 17 residues. V lost 5 bases, J lost 2 bases, and 9 bases stayed unmatched. Germline values: CDR1 SGHAT, CDR2 FQNNGV. The DNA of the CDR3 is TGTGCCAGCAGCCTTCTAGCGGGGTTAGAAAACACCGGGGAGCTGTTTTTT. It encodes CASSLLAGLENTGELFF.

The chain employs TRBV7-2 and TRBJ1-5; D might be TRBD1 (5 bases). The length of the CDR3 is 15 residues. The germline CDR1 and CDR2 sequences are SGHTA and FQGNSA. Trimming took off 2 bases at V and 0 bases at J, with 8 bases between the two ends. The CDR3 sequence is CASSLTGNSNQPQHF. The CDR3, as DNA: TGTGCCAGCAGCTTAACAGGAAATAGCAATCAGCCCCAGCATTTT.

V is TRBV6-5 and J is TRBJ2-3; perhaps TRBD2 as D (5 bases). Germline assignment: CDR1 MNHEY and CDR2 SVGAGI. Trimming removed 6 bases at V and 2 bases at J, with 15 bases between. This CDR3 has 15 amino acids. CDR3 residues: CASRATGRATDTQYF. The CDR3 region has the DNA TGTGCCAGCAGGGCGACCGGGCGGGCCACAGATACGCAGTATTTT.

The V gene is TRBV27, the J gene TRBJ1-6, with D possibly matching TRBD1 (6 bases). The CDR3 sequence is 15 residues long. V shed 5 bases and J shed 6 bases, with 14 bases lying between them. CDR1 MNHEY and CDR2 SMNVEV come from the germline V gene (reference sequence). The CDR3 loop reads CASSRGQFTNSPLHF. The CDR3 DNA is TGTGCCAGCAGTCGAGGACAGTTTACTAATTCACCCCTCCACTTT.

This chain's CDR3 is CASSQDFASGEQETQYF. The CDR3, as DNA: TGTGCCAGCAGCCAAGATTTTGCTAGCGGGGAACAAGAGACCCAGTACTTC. The chain is built from TRBV3-1 (or the pseudogene TRBV3-2) and TRBJ2-5; 9 bases fit TRBD2. From germline, CDR1 is LGHDT and CDR2 YNNKEL (reference sequence). This CDR3 contains 17 residues. The ends lost 0 bases at V and 2 bases at J; junction bases unmatched: 7.

This rearrangement joins TRBV5-5 to TRBJ2-3; TRBD2 aligns across 8 bases. Unmatched junction bases numbered 9, after V lost 1 base and J lost 5 bases. Germline values: CDR1 SGHKS, CDR2 YYEKEE (reference sequence). The CDR3 contains 16 residues. The CDR3 coding sequence is TGTGCCAGCAGCTTGACGGGGGGGTTCGGTGGAGATACGCAGTATTTT. This codes for CASSLTGGFGGDTQYF.

V and J are TRBV24-1 and TRBJ2-1; TRBD1 matches 8 bases. Per germline, CDR1 KGHDR and CDR2 SFDVKD. This CDR3 has 16 residues. The junction had 7 bases not matched to a gene; V was cut back by 3 bases and J by 4 bases. The CDR3 loop is CATSDQGAAAYNEQFF. In nucleotides, the CDR3 is TGTGCCACCAGTGATCAGGGGGCGGCTGCGTACAATGAGCAGTTCTTC.

The chain uses TRBV9 and TRBJ2-5; 10 nucleotides match TRBD2. V trimming: 3 bases; J trimming: 5 bases; junction bases outside the gene matches: 4. The CDR3 loop spans 14 amino acids. The V gene's germline CDR1 is SGDLS and CDR2 YYNGEE. The CDR3 DNA sequence: TGTGCCAGCAGCGATCTAGCGGGGGAGGAGACCCAGTACTTC. The encoded protein is CASSDLAGEETQYF.

Only a few counts were recorded for this clone. This sequence joins TRBV11-2 and TRBJ1-1, with 7 bases that match TRBD1. The CDR3 runs to 14 residues. The V and J ends lost 6 bases and 2 bases, in that order; junction bases with no gene match: 6. Germline V gene sequence: CDR1 SGHAT, CDR2 FQNNGV. CDR3 amino acids: CASSGQARNTEAFF. In DNA, the CDR3 is TGTGCCAGCAGTGGACAGGCCAGAAACACTGAAGCTTTCTTT.

The chain joins TRBV9 to TRBJ1-2; tentative D call: TRBD1 (5 bases). Trimming removed 0 bases at V and 2 bases at J, with 14 bases between. The CDR3 spans 16 residues. Per germline, CDR1 SGDLS and CDR2 YYNGEE. CDR3 amino acids: CASSVAEGRPNYGYTF. The CDR3 DNA reads as TGTGCCAGCAGCGTAGCGGAGGGACGGCCAAACTATGGCTACACCTTC.

The J gene is TRBJ2-5, the V gene TRBV14; 8 nucleotides align to TRBD1. The CDR3 extends over 18 amino acids. Germline assignment: CDR1 SGHDN and CDR2 FVKESK. Trimming cost V 3 bases and J 4 bases; bases outside gene matches: 16. The CDR3 sequence is CASSHNVIDRGVRETQYF. In DNA, the CDR3 is TGTGCCAGCAGCCATAATGTTATCGACAGGGGAGTTCGAGAGACCCAGTACTTC.

V and J are TRBV19 and TRBJ2-5; 7 positions agree with TRBD1. The germline V gene encodes CDR1 LNHDA and CDR2 SQIVND (reference sequence). Trimming cost V 5 bases and J 5 bases; bases outside gene matches: 8. The CDR3 totals 14 residues. CDR3 loop: CASSPRTGRETQYF. The DNA of the CDR3 is TGTGCCAGTAGTCCCAGGACAGGAAGGGAGACCCAGTACTTC.

This clone was observed a few times. This chain connects TRBV6-5 to TRBJ2-1, with a possible D match to TRBD2 (6 bases). Per the germline V gene, CDR1 is MNHEY and CDR2 is SVGAGI. CDR3 length: 15 residues. Trimming left V 2 bases short and J 9 bases short, with 17 bases between. For the CDR3, the DNA is TGTGCCAGCAGTTACGCCCCCGGGACTCCCGGTGAGCAGTTCTTC. Protein: CASSYAPGTPGEQFF.

The chain is built from TRBV7-8 and TRBJ2-7, with a possible D match to TRBD1 (7 bases). V lost 4 bases and J lost 6, with 19 bases in between. Germline V gene data show CDR1 as SGHVS and CDR2 as FQNEAQ. The CDR3 contains 15 residues. CDR3: CASSYDREVGFEQYF. The CDR3 nucleotides read TGTGCCAGCAGCTATGACAGGGAGGTAGGCTTCGAGCAGTACTTC.

V is TRBV5-1 and J is TRBJ1-6; 7 bases are a match to TRBD1. This CDR3 comprises 15 residues. CDR1 SGHRS and CDR2 YFSETQ come from the germline V gene. Losses at the gene ends were 2 bases for V and 9 bases for J; bases not matched to a gene: 8. The chain's CDR3 is CASSFSATGPSPLHF. Written as DNA, the CDR3 is TGCGCCAGCAGCTTTTCCGCGACAGGGCCTTCACCCCTCCACTTT.

This clone was counted a few times. The gene calls are TRBV6-6 and TRBJ1-1; tentative D call: TRBD1 (6 bases). The germline CDR1 and CDR2 sequences are MNHNY and SVGAGI (reference sequence). The germline V and J ends were trimmed by 7 bases and 4 bases, with 10 bases remaining between them. The CDR3 is 12 amino acids. CDR3 region: CASTVGGTEAFF. The DNA of the CDR3 is TGTGCCAGCACCGTAGGGGGCACTGAAGCTTTCTTT.

The chain joins TRBV18 to TRBJ1-1; D perhaps matches TRBD1 (6 bases). V was clipped by 1 base and J by 4 bases, with 13 bases between them. Germline assignment: CDR1 KGHSH and CDR2 LQKENI. This CDR3 region has 15 residues. The CDR3 sequence is CASSPLGGMGTEAFF. The DNA for the CDR3 is TGTGCCAGCTCACCACTTGGGGGCATGGGCACTGAAGCTTTCTTT.

V gene TRBV7-9 combines with J gene TRBJ2-7, with 7 positions matching TRBD2. Germline V gene sequence: CDR1 SEHNR, CDR2 FQNEAQ (reference sequence). The CDR3 runs 14 residues. V lost 5 bases to trimming and J lost 2 bases; unmatched junction nucleotides: 6. CDR3 coding DNA: TGTGCCAGCAGCCGGGCGGGGGTTCCCTACGAGCAGTACTTC. Encoded protein: CASSRAGVPYEQYF. The full variable domain, in which reference TRBV7-9 and TRBJ2-7 provide the parts outside the CDR3, is DTGVSQNPRHKITKRGQNVTFRCDPISEHNRLYWYRQTLGQGPEFLTYFQNEAQLEKSRLLSDRFSAERPKGSFSTLEIQRTEQGDSAMYLCASSRAGVPYEQYFGPGTRLTVT.

The J gene is TRBJ2-5, the V gene TRBV7-6; a possible D gene is TRBD1 (6 bases). Trimming cost V 3 bases and J 3 bases, with 14 bases left between them. CDR1 is SGHVS, CDR2 FNYEAQ, per germline. The CDR3 runs to 15 residues. CDR3 in amino acids: CASSLEVRGKETQYF. CDR3 nucleotide sequence: TGTGCCAGCAGCTTGGAGGTCAGGGGCAAAGAGACCCAGTACTTC.

This clone was observed a few times. This chain connects TRBV4-1 to TRBJ1-5, with TRBD1 matching over 7 bases. The CDR3 runs 16 residues. Germline V lookup: CDR1 MGHRA, CDR2 YSYEKL. V shed 2 bases, J shed 7 bases, and the junction held 11 bases outside the gene matches. The DNA for the CDR3 is TGCGCCAGCAGCCAAACAGGCACAGGGGAAGGACAGCCCCAGCATTTT. Protein sequence: CASSQTGTGEGQPQHF.

The chain couples TRBV7-9 to TRBJ2-5; TRBD2 might be the D (5 bases). The CDR3 extends over 14 amino acids. Trimming pared 0 bases from V and 5 bases from J, leaving 10 bases between. Per the germline V gene, CDR1 is SEHNR and CDR2 is FQNEAQ (reference sequence). CDR3 sequence (DNA): TGTGCCAGCAGCTTAGCGGCTAGCTGGGAGACCCAGTACTTC. Protein product: CASSLAASWETQYF.